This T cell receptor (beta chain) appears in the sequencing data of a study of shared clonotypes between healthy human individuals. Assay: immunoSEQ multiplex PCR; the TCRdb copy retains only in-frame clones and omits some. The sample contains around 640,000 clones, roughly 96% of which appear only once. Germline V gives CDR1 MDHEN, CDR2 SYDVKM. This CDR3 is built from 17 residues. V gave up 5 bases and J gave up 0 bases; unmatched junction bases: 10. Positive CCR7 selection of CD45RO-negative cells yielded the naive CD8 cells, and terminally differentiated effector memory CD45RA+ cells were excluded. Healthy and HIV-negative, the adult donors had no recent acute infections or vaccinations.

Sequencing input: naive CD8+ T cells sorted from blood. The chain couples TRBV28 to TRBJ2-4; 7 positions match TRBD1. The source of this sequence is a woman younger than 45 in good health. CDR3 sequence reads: CASSLAPGTVAKNIQYF. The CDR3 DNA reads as TGTGCCAGCAGTCTCGCCCCCGGGACAGTAGCCAAAAACATTCAGTACTTC.